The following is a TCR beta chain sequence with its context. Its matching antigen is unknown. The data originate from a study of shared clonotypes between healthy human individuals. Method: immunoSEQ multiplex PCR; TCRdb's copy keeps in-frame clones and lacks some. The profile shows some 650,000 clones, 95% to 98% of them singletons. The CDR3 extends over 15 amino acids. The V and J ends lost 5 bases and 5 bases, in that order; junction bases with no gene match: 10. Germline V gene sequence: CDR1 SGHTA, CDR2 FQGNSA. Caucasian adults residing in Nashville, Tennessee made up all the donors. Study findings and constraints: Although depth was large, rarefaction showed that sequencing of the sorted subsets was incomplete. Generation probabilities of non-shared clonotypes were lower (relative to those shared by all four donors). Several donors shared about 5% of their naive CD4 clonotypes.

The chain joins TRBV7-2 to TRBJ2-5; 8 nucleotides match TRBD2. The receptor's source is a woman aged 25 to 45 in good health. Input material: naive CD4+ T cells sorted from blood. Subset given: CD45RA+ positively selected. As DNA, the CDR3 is TGTGCCAGCAGCCCTGGAGCGGGAGCAAGGGAGACCCAGTACTTC. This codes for CASSPGAGARETQYF.